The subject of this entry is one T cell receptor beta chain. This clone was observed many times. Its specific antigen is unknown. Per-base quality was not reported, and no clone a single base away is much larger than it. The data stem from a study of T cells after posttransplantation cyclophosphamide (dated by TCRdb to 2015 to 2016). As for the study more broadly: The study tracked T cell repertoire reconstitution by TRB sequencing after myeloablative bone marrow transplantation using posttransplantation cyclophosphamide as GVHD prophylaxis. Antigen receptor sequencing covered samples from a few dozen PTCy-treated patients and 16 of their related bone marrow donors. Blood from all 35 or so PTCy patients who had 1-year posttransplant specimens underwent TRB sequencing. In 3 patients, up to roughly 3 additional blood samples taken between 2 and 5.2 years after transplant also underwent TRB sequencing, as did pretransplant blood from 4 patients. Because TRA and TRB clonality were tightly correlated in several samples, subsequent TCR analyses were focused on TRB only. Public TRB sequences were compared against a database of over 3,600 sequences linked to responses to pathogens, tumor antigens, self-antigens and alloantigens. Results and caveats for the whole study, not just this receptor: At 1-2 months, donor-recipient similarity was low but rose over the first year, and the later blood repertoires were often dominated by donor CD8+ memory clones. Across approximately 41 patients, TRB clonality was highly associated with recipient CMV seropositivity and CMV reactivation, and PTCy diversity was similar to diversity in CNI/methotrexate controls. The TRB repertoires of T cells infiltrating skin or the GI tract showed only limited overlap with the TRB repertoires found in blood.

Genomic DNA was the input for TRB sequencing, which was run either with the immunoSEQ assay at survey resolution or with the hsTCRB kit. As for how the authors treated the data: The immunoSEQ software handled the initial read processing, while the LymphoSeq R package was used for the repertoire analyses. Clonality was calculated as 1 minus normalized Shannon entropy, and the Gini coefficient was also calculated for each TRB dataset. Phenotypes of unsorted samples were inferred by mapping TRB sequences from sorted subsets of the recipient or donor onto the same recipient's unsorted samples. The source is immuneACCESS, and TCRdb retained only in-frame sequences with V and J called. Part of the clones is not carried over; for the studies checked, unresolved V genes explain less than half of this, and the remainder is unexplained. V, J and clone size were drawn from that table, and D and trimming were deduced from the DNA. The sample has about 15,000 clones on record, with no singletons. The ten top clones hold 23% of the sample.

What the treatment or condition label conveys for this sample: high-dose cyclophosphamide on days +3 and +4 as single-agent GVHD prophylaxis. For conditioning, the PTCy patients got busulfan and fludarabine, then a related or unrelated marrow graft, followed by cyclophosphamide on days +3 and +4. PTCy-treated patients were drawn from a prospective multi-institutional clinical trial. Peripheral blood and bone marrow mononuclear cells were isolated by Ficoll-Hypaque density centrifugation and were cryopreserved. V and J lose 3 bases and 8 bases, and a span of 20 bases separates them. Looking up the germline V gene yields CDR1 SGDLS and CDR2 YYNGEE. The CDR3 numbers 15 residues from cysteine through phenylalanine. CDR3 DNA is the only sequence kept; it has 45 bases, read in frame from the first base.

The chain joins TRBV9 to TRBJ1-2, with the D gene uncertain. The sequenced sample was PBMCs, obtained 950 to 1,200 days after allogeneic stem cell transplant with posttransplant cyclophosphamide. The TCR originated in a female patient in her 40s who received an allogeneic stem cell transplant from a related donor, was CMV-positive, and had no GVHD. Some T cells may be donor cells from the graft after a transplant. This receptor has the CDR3 CASSAPGSQRGGYTF. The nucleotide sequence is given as TGTGCCAGCAGCGCCCCGGGCTCCCAACGGGGAGGCTACACCTTC.